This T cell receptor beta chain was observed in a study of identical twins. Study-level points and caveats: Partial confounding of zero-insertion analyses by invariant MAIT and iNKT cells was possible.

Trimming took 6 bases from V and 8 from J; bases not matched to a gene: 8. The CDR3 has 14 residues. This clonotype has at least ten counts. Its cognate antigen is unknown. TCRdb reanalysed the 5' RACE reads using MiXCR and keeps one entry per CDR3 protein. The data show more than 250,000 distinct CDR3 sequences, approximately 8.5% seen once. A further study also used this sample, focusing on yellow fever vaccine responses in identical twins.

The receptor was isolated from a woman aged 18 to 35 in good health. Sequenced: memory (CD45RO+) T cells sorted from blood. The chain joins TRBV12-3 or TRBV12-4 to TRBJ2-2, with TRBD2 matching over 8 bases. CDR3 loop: CASRPLGGAGELFF. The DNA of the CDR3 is TGTGCCAGCAGACCCCTCGGGGGGGCTGGGGAGCTGTTTTTT.